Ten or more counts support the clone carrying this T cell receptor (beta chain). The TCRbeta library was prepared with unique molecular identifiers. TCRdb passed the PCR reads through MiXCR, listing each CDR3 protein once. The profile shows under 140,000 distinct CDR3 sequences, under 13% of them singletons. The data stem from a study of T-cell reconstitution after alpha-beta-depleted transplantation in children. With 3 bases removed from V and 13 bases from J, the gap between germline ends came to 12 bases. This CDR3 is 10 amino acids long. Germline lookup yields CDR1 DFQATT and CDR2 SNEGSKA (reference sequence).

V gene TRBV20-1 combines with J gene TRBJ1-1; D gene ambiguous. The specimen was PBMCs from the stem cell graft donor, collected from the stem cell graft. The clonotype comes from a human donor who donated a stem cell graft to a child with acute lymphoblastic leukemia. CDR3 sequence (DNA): TGCAGTGCTAGTCGGCATAGGGATTTCTTT. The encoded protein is CSASRHRDFF.